Presented here are 8 T cell receptor beta chains from one specimen sequenced in a study of shared clonotypes between healthy human individuals. The table came from immunoSEQ multiplex PCR; TCRdb's copy has only in-frame clones and leaves some out. Of about 2.1 million clones in the sample, 93% were seen once. Naive CD8 cells lacked CD45RO, underwent positive selection for CCR7 and left out terminally differentiated effector memory CD45RA+ cells. Specimen: naive CD8+ T cells from PBMCs. The receptor source for this set is a man younger than 30 in good health. Some clones in this sample may be carry-over from other donors' samples.

The chain recombines TRBV11-2 with TRBJ1-2; D unresolved. The CDR3 runs to 14 residues. From germline, CDR1 is SGHAT and CDR2 FQNNGV. Trimming shortened V by 1 base and J by 6 bases, and 12 bases separated the two germline ends. CDR3 in amino acids: CASSLASQDNGYTF. The CDR3 DNA sequence: TGTGCCAGCAGCTTAGCGAGCCAGGATAATGGCTACACCTTC. The complete variable domain, with remaining parts taken from reference TRBV11-2 and TRBJ1-2, reads EAGVAQSPRYKIIEKRQSVAFWCNPISGHATLYWYQQILGQGPKLLIQFQNNGVVDDSQLPKDRFSAERLKGVDSTLKIQPAKLEDSAVYLCASSLASQDNGYTFGSGTRLTVV.

The chain carries TRBV10-1 and TRBJ1-5, with 8 nucleotides matching TRBD1. There are 15 residues in the CDR3. Germline V gene data show CDR1 as WNHNN and CDR2 as SYGVQD (reference sequence). The ends lost 7 bases at V and 1 base at J; junction bases unmatched: 6. CDR3 DNA sequence: TGCGCCAGCAACTCAGACAGGGGAAGCAATCAGCCCCAGCATTTT. Residues: CASNSDRGSNQPQHF.

A note on this clone: Other DNA sequences in the same sample also yield this CDR3. The rearrangement uses TRBV5-1 and TRBJ2-7; D unclear. Deletions cut 2 bases from V and 0 bases from J, with 3 bases between. Germline V lookup: CDR1 SGHRS, CDR2 YFSETQ. The CDR3 extends over 12 amino acids. CDR3 nucleotides: TGCGCCAGCAGCTTTAACTCCTACGAGCAGTACTTC. Residues: CASSFNSYEQYF.

The J gene is TRBJ1-4, the V gene TRBV27, with no clear D. Trimming removed 5 bases at V and 7 bases at J, with 14 bases between. This CDR3 comprises 14 residues. Looked up from germline, CDR1 is MNHEY and CDR2 is SMNVEV (reference sequence). The CDR3 nucleotides read TGTGCCAGCAGTCGGTCGGTTCTAGGTGAAAAACTGTTTTTT. Residues: CASSRSVLGEKLFF.

The chain carries TRBV11-3 and TRBJ2-5; 7 bases map to TRBD1. V trimming: 5 bases; J trimming: 4 bases; junction bases outside the gene matches: 4. The germline CDR1 and CDR2 sequences are SGHNT and YENEEA. This CDR3 is built from 13 residues. The CDR3 sequence is CASSVDRVETQYF. DNA for the CDR3: TGTGCCAGCAGCGTTGACAGGGTAGAGACCCAGTACTTC.

The chain combines TRBV7-6 with TRBJ2-1; tentatively, D is TRBD2 (6 bases). Trimming shortened V by 3 bases and J by 5 bases, and 14 bases separated the two germline ends. The CDR3 has 15 residues. Looked up from germline, CDR1 is SGHVS and CDR2 is FNYEAQ. The CDR3 DNA reads TGTGCCAGCAGCTTGGGCGGGAATTTCAACAATGAGCAGTTCTTC. It is translated as CASSLGGNFNNEQFF.

The chain couples TRBV28 to TRBJ2-7, with a tentative D call TRBD2 (5 bases). V dropped 5 bases and J dropped 0 bases, with 11 bases sitting between them. Germline values: CDR1 MDHEN, CDR2 SYDVKM. There are 14 residues in the CDR3. The CDR3 loop reads CASSQVGSSYEQYF. DNA for the CDR3: TGTGCCAGCAGTCAGGTAGGGAGCTCCTACGAGCAGTACTTC. The variable domain in full, completed from reference TRBV28 and TRBJ2-7, reads DVKVTQSSRYLVKRTGEKVFLECVQDMDHENMFWYRQDPGLGLRLIYFSYDVKMKEKGDIPEGYSVSREKKERFSLILESASTNQTSMYLCASSQVGSSYEQYFGPGTRLTVT.

The gene calls are TRBV5-1 and TRBJ2-7, with unresolved D. CDR3 size: 13 residues. Trimming took 6 bases from V and 6 from J, leaving 16 bases between them. The germline CDR1 and CDR2 sequences are SGHRS and YFSETQ. In DNA form, the CDR3 reads TGCGCCAGCAAGGTAGACTTCGGGCGCGAGCAGTACTTC. This encodes CASKVDFGREQYF.